These T cell receptor beta chains were read from a single sample in a study of T cells in Graves' hyperthyroidism and ophthalmopathy. TCRdb passed the multiplex PCR reads through MiXCR, listing each CDR3 protein once. The table records 500,000 to 650,000 distinct CDR3 sequences, 17% of them present only once. Sequenced sample: blood. The receptor source for this set is a woman under 30 with Graves' ophthalmopathy. CDR3s include the opening cysteine and the closing phenylalanine or tryptophan. Each record gives: J gene, V gene, clone size, CDR3 length, D gene, CDR3 DNA, CDR3 protein. A D gene is named only where the DNA matches it firmly. Size is stated for part of the rows, as once, few or many counts, or as a class when the clone is expanded.

j_gene: TRBJ2-5; v_gene: TRBV5-1; abundance: many; len: 13; d_gene: NA; CDR3nt: TGCGCCACCCGCCGGGACTTCCAAGAGACCCAGTACTTC; CDR3aa: CATRRDFQETQYF
j_gene: TRBJ1-1; v_gene: TRBV5-1; abundance: many; len: 14; d_gene: NA; CDR3nt: TGCGCCAGCAGCTTATCGGGTGGGGACACTGAAGCTTTCTTT; CDR3aa: CASSLSGGDTEAFF
j_gene: TRBJ2-5; v_gene: TRBV6-1; abundance: once; len: 14; d_gene: TRBD2; CDR3nt: TGTGCCAGCAGCCGGACTAGTAGGCAAGAGACCCAGTACTTC; CDR3aa: CASSRTSRQETQYF
j_gene: TRBJ2-2; v_gene: TRBV30; abundance: NA; len: 16; d_gene: NA; CDR3nt: TGTGCCTGGAGTGTTCTCAGATCGGCCAACACCGGGGAGCTGTTTTTT; CDR3aa: CAWSVLRSANTGELFF
j_gene: TRBJ2-5; v_gene: TRBV9; abundance: NA; len: 14; d_gene: NA; CDR3nt: TGTGCCAGCAGCGTAGGTGGGTTGCGAGAGACCCAGTACTTC; CDR3aa: CASSVGGLRETQYF
j_gene: TRBJ2-3; v_gene: TRBV3-1; abundance: many; len: 16; d_gene: TRBD1; CDR3nt: TGTGCCAGCAGCCAGGGGGACAGGGGGAGCACAGATACGCAGTATTTT; CDR3aa: CASSQGDRGSTDTQYF
j_gene: TRBJ2-2; v_gene: TRBV7-2; abundance: NA; len: 20; d_gene: NA; CDR3nt: TGTGCCAGCAGCCAAGTATGGTTGTTGGTGGGAGACCAGAACACCGGGGAGCTGTTTTTT; CDR3aa: CASSQVWLLVGDQNTGELFF
j_gene: TRBJ2-7; v_gene: TRBV15; abundance: NA; len: 15; d_gene: NA; CDR3nt: TGTGCCACCAGCAGAGATCCGGAGAGCTCCTACGAGCAGTACTTC; CDR3aa: CATSRDPESSYEQYF
j_gene: TRBJ2-6; v_gene: TRBV7-8; abundance: NA; len: 15; d_gene: TRBD2; CDR3nt: TGTGCCAGCAGGTTAGGACTAGCCGGGGCCAACGTCCTGACTTTC; CDR3aa: CASRLGLAGANVLTF
j_gene: TRBJ2-7; v_gene: TRBV11-2; abundance: many; len: 15; d_gene: NA; CDR3nt: TGTGCCAGCAGCAAACCGGGAGCAGTGGCTCACGAGCAGTACTTC; CDR3aa: CASSKPGAVAHEQYF
j_gene: TRBJ1-1; v_gene: TRBV19; abundance: NA; len: 14; d_gene: NA; CDR3nt: TGTGCCAGTAGTAATGGGGCCGGGAACACTGAAGCTTTCTTT; CDR3aa: CASSNGAGNTEAFF
j_gene: TRBJ1-5; v_gene: TRBV10-3; abundance: NA; len: 14; d_gene: NA; CDR3nt: TGTGCCATCAGTGAGGGGGGCCGTAATCAGCCCCAGCATTTT; CDR3aa: CAISEGGRNQPQHF
j_gene: TRBJ2-5; v_gene: TRBV11-3; abundance: many; len: 14; d_gene: TRBD2; CDR3nt: TGTGCCAGCAGCGAGGGAGGGGTCAGGGAGACCCAGTACTTC; CDR3aa: CASSEGGVRETQYF
j_gene: TRBJ2-7; v_gene: TRBV12-3/TRBV12-4; abundance: many; len: 16; d_gene: TRBD2; CDR3nt: TGTGCCAGCAGTCCAGGCCGAGGGACTAGCGGCGACGAGCAGTACTTC; CDR3aa: CASSPGRGTSGDEQYF
j_gene: TRBJ1-1; v_gene: TRBV29-1; abundance: many; len: 12; d_gene: NA; CDR3nt: TGCAGCGTGCCTGGACCGGGGGTCGAAGCTTTCTTT; CDR3aa: CSVPGPGVEAFF
j_gene: TRBJ2-1; v_gene: TRBV7-9; abundance: many; len: 19; d_gene: TRBD2; CDR3nt: TGTGCCAGCAGCTTAGGCGGTTCACGGGAGGAACGGGTAGACAATGAGCAGTTCTTC; CDR3aa: CASSLGGSREERVDNEQFF
j_gene: TRBJ2-1; v_gene: TRBV6-2/TRBV6-3; abundance: NA; len: 15; d_gene: TRBD2; CDR3nt: TGTGCCAGCAGGGAGCTAGCGGGCCCCTACAATGAGCAGTTCTTC; CDR3aa: CASRELAGPYNEQFF
j_gene: TRBJ2-7; v_gene: TRBV27; abundance: NA; len: 14; d_gene: TRBD1; CDR3nt: TGTGCCAGCAGTTTCCGGGACAGACACTACGAGCAGTACTTC; CDR3aa: CASSFRDRHYEQYF
j_gene: TRBJ1-3; v_gene: TRBV6-1; abundance: many; len: 14; d_gene: TRBD1; CDR3nt: TGTGCCAGCAGCCTACAGGGGACTGGAAACACCATATATTTT; CDR3aa: CASSLQGTGNTIYF
j_gene: TRBJ2-1; v_gene: TRBV7-9; abundance: NA; len: 17; d_gene: TRBD2; CDR3nt: TGTGCCAGCAGCGTACCACCGGGACTAGCGGACTACAATGAGCAGTTCTTC; CDR3aa: CASSVPPGLADYNEQFF
j_gene: TRBJ2-5; v_gene: TRBV7-9; abundance: few; len: 14; d_gene: TRBD1; CDR3nt: TGTGCCAGCAGCCGGAACAGGGGGCACGAGACCCAGTACTTC; CDR3aa: CASSRNRGHETQYF
j_gene: TRBJ2-7; v_gene: TRBV28; abundance: many; len: 13; d_gene: NA; CDR3nt: TGTGCCAGTAGTCGGGGTTATACCTACGAGCAGTACTTC; CDR3aa: CASSRGYTYEQYF
j_gene: TRBJ2-1; v_gene: TRBV6-2/TRBV6-3; abundance: NA; len: 15; d_gene: NA; CDR3nt: TGTGCCAGCAGACTACAAGCTACAGGGTACAATGAGCGGTTCTTC; CDR3aa: CASRLQATGYNERFF
j_gene: TRBJ2-1; v_gene: TRBV20-1; abundance: few; len: 12; d_gene: NA; CDR3nt: TGCAGTGCTACCCCTAGTAGCAATGAGCAGTTCTTC; CDR3aa: CSATPSSNEQFF